This passage covers 5 T cell receptor beta chains from one sample sequenced in a study of T cell responses to AZD1222 COVID-19 vaccine. Profiling relied on immunoSEQ multiplex PCR, and the TCRdb table lists in-frame clones only, not all of them. The table records 140,000 to 150,000 clones, 82% of them present only once. The material was peripheral blood, obtained on day 0 of MenACWY control vaccination. The receptors were gathered from an adult in good health.

The chain carries TRBV28 and TRBJ2-1; D is unclear. The germline V gene has CDR1 MDHEN and CDR2 SYDVKM. The CDR3 has 15 residues. V dropped 5 bases and J dropped 0 bases, with 11 bases sitting between them. CDR3 nucleotide sequence: TGTGCCAGCAGTCCTAACTCCCTCTCCTACAATGAGCAGTTCTTC. Translating gives CASSPNSLSYNEQFF.

The CDR3 region has the DNA TGCAGCGTTGGGGGACTAGCGTATCCTGAGCAGTTCTTC. This translates into CSVGGLAYPEQFF. The rearrangement uses TRBV29-1 and TRBJ2-1; 10 bases map to TRBD2. In germline, CDR1 is SQVTM, CDR2 ANQGSEA. After removal of 4 bases from V and 9 bases from J, the junction contained 6 bases not matched to a gene. The CDR3 has 13 amino acids.

The CDR3, as DNA: TGTGCCAGCAGGGGCGACTATGGCTACACCTTC. This codes for CASRGDYGYTF. The chain is built from TRBV27 and TRBJ1-2; D is ambiguous. V lost 6 bases, J lost 3 bases, and 5 bases lay in between. The V gene's germline CDR1 is MNHEY and CDR2 SMNVEV (reference sequence). This CDR3 is built from 11 residues.

This sequence joins TRBV10-3 and TRBJ2-4; possibly TRBD2 for D (6 bases). Trimming removed 8 bases at V and 8 bases at J, with 13 bases between. The CDR3 has 12 amino acids. Germline values: CDR1 ENHRY, CDR2 SYGVKD. Written as DNA, the CDR3 is TGTGCCATCTCGCGGGATTTGGACATTCAGTACTTC. This gives the protein CAISRDLDIQYF.

The chain carries TRBV5-1 and TRBJ1-2; weak D call: TRBD1 (6 bases). Trimming took 4 bases from V and 4 from J, leaving 29 bases between them. The germline V gene has CDR1 SGHRS and CDR2 YFSETQ. The CDR3 runs 19 residues. The CDR3 reads CASSPRGAGGAQMSYGYTF. The CDR3 nucleotides are TGCGCCAGCAGCCCCCGGGGGGCCGGCGGGGCCCAAATGTCCTATGGCTACACCTTC. The full variable domain, with the rest looked up from reference TRBV5-1 and TRBJ1-2, is KAGVTQTPRYLIKTRGQQVTLSCSPISGHRSVSWYQQTPGQGLQFLFEYFSETQRNKGNFPGRFSGRQFSNSRSEMNVSTLELGDSALYLCASSPRGAGGAQMSYGYTFGSGTRLTVV.